This TCR beta chain was profiled in a study of T cell clones after liver transplantation (dated by TCRdb to the late 2010s). About the study as a whole: ITN030ST, the source of the samples, was a randomized trial that attempted immunosuppression withdrawal within 2 years of liver transplantation. Donor-reactive T cell clones were identified by TCRbeta sequencing after a pre-transplant mixed lymphocyte reaction and then tracked in post-transplant blood. Third party-reactive TCRbeta sequences were also identified from pre-transplant MLRs to serve as an antigen-independent comparator for donor-reactive sequences. Of the eight recipients, a few were HCV-positive, while the remaining recipients had been transplanted for non-autoimmune, non-viral indications. Subjects received no induction therapy and standard immunosuppression until randomization at 12-24 months post-transplant. Tolerance meant complete immunosuppression withdrawal for at least one year without liver enzymes rising beyond twice the upper limit of normal. Blood samples were collected pre-transplant, pre-randomization before withdrawal, and post-randomization after either full withdrawal or failed withdrawal. The studied cohort comprised 8 liver transplant recipients, 3 classified as tolerant and 5 as non-tolerant.

Of note for this clone: What this receptor recognizes is not known. Base qualities are not recorded, but no much larger clone differs from it by a single base.

CDR1 MDHEN and CDR2 SYDVKM are derived from the germline V gene. Including cysteine and phenylalanine, the CDR3 has 14 amino acids. Only CDR3 DNA is held: 42 bases, read in frame from base 1. Clipping removes 5 bases from V and 5 bases from J, with 3 as the unmatched junction base count. Using immunoSEQ, frozen genomic DNA was subjected to high-throughput TCRbeta CDR3 sequencing, a process that included PCR amplification, mapping, bias correction and internal controls. On the authors' methods: Productive rearrangements were kept, and unique TCRbeta sequences were defined by CDR3 nucleotide sequence plus V and J gene. Donor-reactive sequences required at least 5-fold expansion in CFSE-low cells versus unstimulated pre-transplant cells and at least 0.01% frequency. Minimum frequency thresholds were set for each subject on the basis of the unstimulated sample with the lowest template count, so that a detection power of at least 90% was ensured. Repertoire turnover was measured by Jensen-Shannon divergence between the top 1000 TCRbeta sequences post- and pre-transplant. Changes in detection of donor-reactive sequences were tested with two-sided Fisher's exact tests. The source is immuneACCESS, and TCRdb retained only in-frame sequences with V and J called. Part of the clones is not carried over; for the studies checked, unresolved V genes explain less than half of this, and the remainder is unexplained. Clone size and the V and J calls come from that table; the DNA yielded D and trimming. Here the sample has around 77,000 clones; about four fifths occur a single time. The ten largest make up about 0.79% of the sample.

Paper-wide results and their limitations: When repertoire turnover was accounted for, significantly reduced detection of donor-reactive sequences was found in 7 of 8 subjects for CD4 and in 8 of 8 subjects for CD8. Donor-reactive sequences declined more than third party-reactive ones, suggesting partial antigen-specific deletion unrelated to withdrawal success. The conclusions were preliminary, being limited by small, heterogeneous patient numbers and by non-standardized post-transplant time points. In a couple of subjects, low numbers of available donor cells limited the measurable donor-reactive repertoire. Without allograft tissue specimens, donor-reactive T cells may have migrated into the graft rather than being deleted. Circulating donor-reactive CD4 TCRbeta sequences fell significantly post-transplant in most of the 8 subjects, irrespective of tolerance or HCV status.

Unstimulated PBMCs, after thawing, were stained for CD3, CD4 and CD8 and then FACS-sorted into CD3+CD4+ and CD3+CD8+ populations. Each of the 8 studied subjects was randomized to immunosuppression withdrawal. The Qiagen DNeasy Blood and Tissue Kit was used for genomic DNA isolation. The specimen comprised CD4+ T cells from blood, sampled 12 months after liver transplant. This sequence uses TRBV28 and TRBJ1-5, and 10 junctional nucleotides match TRBD1. The clonotype comes from a human patient who received a liver transplant. Some T cells may be donor cells from the graft after a transplant. The nucleotide sequence reads as follows: TGTGCCAGCAGTCGGACAGGGGGGCATCAGCCCCAGCATTTT. Its coded protein is CASSRTGGHQPQHF.